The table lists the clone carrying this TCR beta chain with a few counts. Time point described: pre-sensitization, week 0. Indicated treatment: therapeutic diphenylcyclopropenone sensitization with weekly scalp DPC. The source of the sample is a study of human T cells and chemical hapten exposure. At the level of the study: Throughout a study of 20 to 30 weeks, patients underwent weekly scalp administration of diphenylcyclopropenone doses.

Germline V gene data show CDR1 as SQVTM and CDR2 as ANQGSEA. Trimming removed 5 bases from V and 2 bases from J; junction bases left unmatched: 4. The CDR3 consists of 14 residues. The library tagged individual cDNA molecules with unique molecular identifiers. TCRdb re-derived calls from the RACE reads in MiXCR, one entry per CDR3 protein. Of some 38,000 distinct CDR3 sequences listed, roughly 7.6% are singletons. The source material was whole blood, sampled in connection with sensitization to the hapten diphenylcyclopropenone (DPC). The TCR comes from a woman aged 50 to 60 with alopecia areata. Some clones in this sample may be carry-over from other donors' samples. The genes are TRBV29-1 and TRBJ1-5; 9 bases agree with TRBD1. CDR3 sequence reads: CSVRGQGGNQPQHF. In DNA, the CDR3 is TGCAGCGTTAGGGGACAGGGTGGCAATCAGCCCCAGCATTTT. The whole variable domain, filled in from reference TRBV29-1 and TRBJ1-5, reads SAVISQKPSRDICQRGTSLTIQCQVDSQVTMMFWYRQQPGQSLTLIATANQGSEATYESGFVIDKFPISRPNLTFSTLTVSNMSPEDSSIYLCSVRGQGGNQPQHFGDGTRLSIL.